Each of the 5 T cell receptor beta chains below was sequenced from the same sample in a study of blood T cell repertoires in COVID-19. Data came from immunoSEQ multiplex PCR; TCRdb stores just in-frame clones and leaves some out. This sample has about 160,000 clones, with 85% to 90% found just once. The specimen was peripheral blood. The source is a man aged 55 to 70 with COVID-19, enrolled during active disease.

In this sample, this clone turned up a few times. The V call is TRBV4-1, the J call TRBJ1-5, with a possible D match to TRBD1 (6 bases). The germline CDR1 and CDR2 sequences are MGHRA and YSYEKL. Trimming removed 4 bases at V and 2 bases at J, with 15 bases between. This CDR3 spans 16 amino acids. CDR3 bases: TGCGCCAGCAGCCTTTTACAGGGTAGGGGCAATCAGCCCCAGCATTTT. This codes for CASSLLQGRGNQPQHF.

This chain connects TRBV7-2 to TRBJ2-5; the match to TRBD2 covers 9 bases. V lost 5 bases to trimming and J lost 2 bases; unmatched junction nucleotides: 15. Germline CDR1 SGHTA, CDR2 FQGNSA. The CDR3 loop spans 18 amino acids. CDR3 sequence: CASSPLGPAGGIQETQYF. DNA of the CDR3: TGTGCCAGCAGCCCCCTTGGACCAGCGGGGGGAATACAAGAGACCCAGTACTTC.

V usage is TRBV12-3 or TRBV12-4 and J usage is TRBJ1-3, with D possibly being TRBD1 (6 bases). CDR3 length: 13 amino acids. V lost 6 bases and J 9 bases, leaving 15 bases between the germline ends. CDR3 bases: TGTGCCAGCAGCCTCGGGGGGGGCGGCACCATATATTTT. Protein sequence: CASSLGGGGTIYF.

CDR3 in amino acids: CASSPDPRGSDTQYF. The CDR3 DNA sequence: TGTGCCAGCAGCCCAGATCCGAGAGGGTCAGATACGCAGTATTTT. The chain is built from TRBV11-2 and TRBJ2-3; D is possibly TRBD2 (5 bases). CDR1 SGHAT and CDR2 FQNNGV come from the germline V gene. Trimming shortened V by 5 bases and J by 4 bases, and 16 bases separated the two germline ends. The CDR3 loop spans 15 amino acids.

Here the CDR3 reads CASSLTGVLSGNTIYF. The CDR3 DNA is TGTGCCAGCAGTTTAACAGGGGTCCTCTCTGGAAACACCATATATTTT. V is TRBV6-5 and J is TRBJ1-3; 7 nucleotides align to TRBD1. Trimming took 4 bases from V and 0 from J; bases not matched to a gene: 6. The germline gives CDR1 MNHEY, CDR2 SVGAGI. The CDR3 totals 16 residues.